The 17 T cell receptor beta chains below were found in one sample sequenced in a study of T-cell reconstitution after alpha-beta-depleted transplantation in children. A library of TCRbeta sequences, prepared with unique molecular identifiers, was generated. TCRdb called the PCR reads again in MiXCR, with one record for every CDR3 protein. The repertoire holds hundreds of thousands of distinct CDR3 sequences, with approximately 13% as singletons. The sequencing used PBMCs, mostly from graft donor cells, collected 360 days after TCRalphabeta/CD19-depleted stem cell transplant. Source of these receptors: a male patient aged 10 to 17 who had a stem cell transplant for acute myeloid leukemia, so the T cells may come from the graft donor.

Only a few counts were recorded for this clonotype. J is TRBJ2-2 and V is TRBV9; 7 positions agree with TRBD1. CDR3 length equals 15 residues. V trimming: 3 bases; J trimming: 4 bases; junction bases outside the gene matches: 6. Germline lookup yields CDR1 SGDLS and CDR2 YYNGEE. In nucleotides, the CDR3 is TGTGCCAGCAGCGCCTACAGGGGAAGCACCGGGGAGCTGTTTTTT. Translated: CASSAYRGSTGELFF.

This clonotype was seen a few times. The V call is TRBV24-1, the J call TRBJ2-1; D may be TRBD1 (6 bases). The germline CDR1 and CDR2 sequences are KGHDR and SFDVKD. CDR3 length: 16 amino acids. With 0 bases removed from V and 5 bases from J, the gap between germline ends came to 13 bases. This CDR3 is CATSDLGRGRDNEQFF. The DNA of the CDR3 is TGTGCCACCAGTGATTTGGGCAGGGGTAGGGACAATGAGCAGTTCTTC.

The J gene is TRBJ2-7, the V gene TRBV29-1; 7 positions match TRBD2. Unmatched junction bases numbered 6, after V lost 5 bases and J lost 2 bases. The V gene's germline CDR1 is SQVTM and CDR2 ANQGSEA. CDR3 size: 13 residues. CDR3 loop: CSVQPSGAYEQYF. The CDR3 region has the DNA TGCAGCGTTCAACCCAGCGGGGCCTACGAGCAGTACTTC.

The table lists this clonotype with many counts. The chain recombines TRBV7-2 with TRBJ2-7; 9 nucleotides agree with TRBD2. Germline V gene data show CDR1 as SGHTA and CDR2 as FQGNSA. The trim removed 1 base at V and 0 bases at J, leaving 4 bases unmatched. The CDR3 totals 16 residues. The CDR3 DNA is TGTGCCAGCAGCTTAGTGGGGACTAGCAGCTCCTACGAGCAGTACTTC. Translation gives CASSLVGTSSSYEQYF.

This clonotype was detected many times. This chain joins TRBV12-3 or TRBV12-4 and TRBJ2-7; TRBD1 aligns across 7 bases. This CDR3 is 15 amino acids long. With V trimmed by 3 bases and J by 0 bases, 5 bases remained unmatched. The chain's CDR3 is CASSLGQLTSYEQYF. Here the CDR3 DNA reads TGTGCCAGCAGTTTGGGACAGCTAACCTCCTACGAGCAGTACTTC.

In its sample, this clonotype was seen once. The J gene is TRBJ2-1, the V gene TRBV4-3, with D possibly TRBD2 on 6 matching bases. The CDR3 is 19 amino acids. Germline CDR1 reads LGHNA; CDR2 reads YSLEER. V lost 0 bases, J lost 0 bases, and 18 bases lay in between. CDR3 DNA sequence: TGCGCCAGCAGCCAAGACGATTATGGCGGGGTCAGCTCCTACAATGAGCAGTTCTTC. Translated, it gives CASSQDDYGGVSSYNEQFF.

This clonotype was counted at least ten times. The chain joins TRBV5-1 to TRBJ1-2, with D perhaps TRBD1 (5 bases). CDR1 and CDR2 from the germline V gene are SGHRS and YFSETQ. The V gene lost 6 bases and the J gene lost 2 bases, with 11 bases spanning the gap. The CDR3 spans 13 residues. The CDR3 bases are TGCGCCAGCACCGGGACGGGGAACTATGGCTACACCTTC. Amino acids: CASTGTGNYGYTF.

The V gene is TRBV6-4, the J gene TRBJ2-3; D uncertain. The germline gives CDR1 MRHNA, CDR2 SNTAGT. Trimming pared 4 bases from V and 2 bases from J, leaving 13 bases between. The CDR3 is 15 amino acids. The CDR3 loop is CASSAGSRNTDTQYF. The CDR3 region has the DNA TGTGCCAGCAGTGCAGGTTCTAGAAACACAGATACGCAGTATTTT.

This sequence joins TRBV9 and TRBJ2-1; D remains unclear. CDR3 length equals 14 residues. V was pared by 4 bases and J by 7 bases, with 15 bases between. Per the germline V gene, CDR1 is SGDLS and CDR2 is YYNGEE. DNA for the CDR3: TGTGCCAGCAGCAAGACGAGGACGCTAAATGAGCAGTTCTTC. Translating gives CASSKTRTLNEQFF.

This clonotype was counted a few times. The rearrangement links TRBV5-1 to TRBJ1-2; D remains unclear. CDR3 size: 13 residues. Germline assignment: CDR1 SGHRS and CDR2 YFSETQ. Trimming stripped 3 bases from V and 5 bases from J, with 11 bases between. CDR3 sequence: CASSSGSSYGYTF. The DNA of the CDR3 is TGCGCCAGCAGCTCCGGGAGCTCTTATGGCTACACCTTC.

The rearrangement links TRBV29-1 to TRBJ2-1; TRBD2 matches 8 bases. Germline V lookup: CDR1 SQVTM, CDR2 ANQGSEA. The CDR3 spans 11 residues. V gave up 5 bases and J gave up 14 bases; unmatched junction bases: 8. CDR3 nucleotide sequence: TGCAGCGTTATTATTAGCGGGATAGAGTTCTTC. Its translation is CSVIISGIEFF.

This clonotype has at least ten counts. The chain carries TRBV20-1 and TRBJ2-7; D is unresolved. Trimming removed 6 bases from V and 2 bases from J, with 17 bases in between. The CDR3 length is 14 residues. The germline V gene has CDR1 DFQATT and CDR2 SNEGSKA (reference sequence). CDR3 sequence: CSAARLPSPYEQYF. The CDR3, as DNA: TGCAGTGCGGCCAGGCTCCCTTCCCCCTACGAGCAGTACTTC.

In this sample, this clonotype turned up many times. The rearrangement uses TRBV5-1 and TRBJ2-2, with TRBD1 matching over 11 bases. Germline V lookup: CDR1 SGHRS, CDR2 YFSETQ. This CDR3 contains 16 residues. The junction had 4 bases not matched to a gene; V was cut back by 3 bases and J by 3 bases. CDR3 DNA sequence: TGCGCCAGCAGCTACGGACAGGGGGCACACACCGGGGAGCTGTTTTTT. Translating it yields CASSYGQGAHTGELFF.

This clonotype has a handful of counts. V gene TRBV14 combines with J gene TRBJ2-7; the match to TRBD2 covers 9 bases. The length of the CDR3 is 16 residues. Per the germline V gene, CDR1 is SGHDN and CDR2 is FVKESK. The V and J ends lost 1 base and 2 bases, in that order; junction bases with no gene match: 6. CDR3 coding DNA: TGTGCCAGCAGCCAAGCTAGGGCTAGCGGGACCTACGAGCAGTACTTC. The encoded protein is CASSQARASGTYEQYF.

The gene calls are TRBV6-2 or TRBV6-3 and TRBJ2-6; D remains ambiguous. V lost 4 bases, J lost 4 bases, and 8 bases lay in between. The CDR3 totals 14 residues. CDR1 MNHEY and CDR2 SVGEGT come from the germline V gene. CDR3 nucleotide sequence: TGTGCCAGCAGTTCTATTCTGGGGGCCAACGTCCTGACTTTC. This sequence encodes CASSSILGANVLTF.

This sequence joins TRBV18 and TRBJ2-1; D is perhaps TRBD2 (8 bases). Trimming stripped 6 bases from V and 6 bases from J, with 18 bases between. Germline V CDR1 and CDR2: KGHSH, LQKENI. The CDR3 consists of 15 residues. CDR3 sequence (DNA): TGTGCCAGCTCCCCGGGAGGGGGCCTATTCAATGAGCAGTTCTTC. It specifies CASSPGGGLFNEQFF.

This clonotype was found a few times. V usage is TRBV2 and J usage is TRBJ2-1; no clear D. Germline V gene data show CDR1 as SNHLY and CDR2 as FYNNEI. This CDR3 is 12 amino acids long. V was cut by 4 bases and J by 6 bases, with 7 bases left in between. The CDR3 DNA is TGTGCCAGCAGTGGAAGATTCAATGAGCAGTTCTTC. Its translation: CASSGRFNEQFF.